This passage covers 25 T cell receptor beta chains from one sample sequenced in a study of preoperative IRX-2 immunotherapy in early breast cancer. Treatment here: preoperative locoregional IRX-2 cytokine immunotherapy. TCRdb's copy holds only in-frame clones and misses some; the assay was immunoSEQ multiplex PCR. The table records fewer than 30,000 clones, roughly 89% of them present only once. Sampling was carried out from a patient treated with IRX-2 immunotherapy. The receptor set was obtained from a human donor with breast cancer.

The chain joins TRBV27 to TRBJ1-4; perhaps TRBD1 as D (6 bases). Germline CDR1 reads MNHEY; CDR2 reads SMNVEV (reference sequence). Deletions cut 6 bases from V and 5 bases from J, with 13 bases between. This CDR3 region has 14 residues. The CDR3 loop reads CASSKGQLNEKLFF. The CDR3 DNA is TGTGCCAGCAGCAAAGGACAGTTAAATGAAAAACTGTTTTTT.

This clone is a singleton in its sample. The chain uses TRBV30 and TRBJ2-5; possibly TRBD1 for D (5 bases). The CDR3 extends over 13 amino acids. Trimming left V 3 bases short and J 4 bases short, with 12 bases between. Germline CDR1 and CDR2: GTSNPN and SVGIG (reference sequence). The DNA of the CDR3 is TGTGCCTGGAGCAGGGCGTCCCGAGAGACCCAGTACTTC. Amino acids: CAWSRASRETQYF.

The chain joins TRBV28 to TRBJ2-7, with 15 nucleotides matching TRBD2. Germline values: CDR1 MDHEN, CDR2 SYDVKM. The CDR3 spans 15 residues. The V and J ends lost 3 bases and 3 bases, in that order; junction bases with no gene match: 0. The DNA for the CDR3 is TGTGCCAGCAGTTTGGGACTAGCGGGAGGCTACGAGCAGTACTTC. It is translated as CASSLGLAGGYEQYF.

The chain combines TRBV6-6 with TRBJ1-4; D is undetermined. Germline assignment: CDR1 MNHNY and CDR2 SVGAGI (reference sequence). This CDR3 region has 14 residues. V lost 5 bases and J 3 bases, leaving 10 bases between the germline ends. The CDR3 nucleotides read TGTGCCAGCAGTGCGGACTGGGCTAATGAAAAACTGTTTTTT. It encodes CASSADWANEKLFF.

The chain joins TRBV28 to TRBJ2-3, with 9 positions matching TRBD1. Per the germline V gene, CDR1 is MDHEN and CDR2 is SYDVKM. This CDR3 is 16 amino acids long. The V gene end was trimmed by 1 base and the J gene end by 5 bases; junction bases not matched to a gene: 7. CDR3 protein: CASSLYNRGRGDTQYF. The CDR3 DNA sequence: TGTGCCAGCAGTTTATATAACAGGGGGCGGGGAGATACGCAGTATTTT.

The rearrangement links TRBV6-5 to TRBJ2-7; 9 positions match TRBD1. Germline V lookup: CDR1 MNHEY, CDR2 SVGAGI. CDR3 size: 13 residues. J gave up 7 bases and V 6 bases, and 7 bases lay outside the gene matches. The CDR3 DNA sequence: TGTGCCAGCAGGGGGACAGGGACACAGGAGCAGTACTTC. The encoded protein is CASRGTGTQEQYF.

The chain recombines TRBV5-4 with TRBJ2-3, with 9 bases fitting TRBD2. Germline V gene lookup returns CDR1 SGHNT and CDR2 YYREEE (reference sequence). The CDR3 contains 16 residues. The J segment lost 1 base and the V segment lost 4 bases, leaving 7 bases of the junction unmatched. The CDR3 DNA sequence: TGTGCCAGCAGCCGACCTAGCGGGAAGGGCACAGATACGCAGTATTTT. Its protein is CASSRPSGKGTDTQYF.

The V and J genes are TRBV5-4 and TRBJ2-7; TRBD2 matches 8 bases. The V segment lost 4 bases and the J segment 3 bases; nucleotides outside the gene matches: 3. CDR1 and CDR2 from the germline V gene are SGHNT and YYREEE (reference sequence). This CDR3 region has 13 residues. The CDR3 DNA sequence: TGTGCCAGCAGCCCGGGACTAGTCTACGAGCAGTACTTC. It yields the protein CASSPGLVYEQYF.

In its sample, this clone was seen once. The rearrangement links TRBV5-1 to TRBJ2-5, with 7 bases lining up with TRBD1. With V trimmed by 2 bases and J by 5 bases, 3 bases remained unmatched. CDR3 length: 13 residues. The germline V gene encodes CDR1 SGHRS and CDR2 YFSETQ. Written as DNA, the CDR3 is TGCGCCAGCAGCTTCCGAGGGGGCGAGACCCAGTACTTC. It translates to CASSFRGGETQYF.

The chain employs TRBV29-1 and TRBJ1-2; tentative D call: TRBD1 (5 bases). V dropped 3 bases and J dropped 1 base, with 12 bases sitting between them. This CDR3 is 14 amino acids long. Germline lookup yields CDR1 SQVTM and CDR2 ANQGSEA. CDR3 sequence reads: CSVEGQGLNYGYTF. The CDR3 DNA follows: TGCAGCGTTGAGGGGCAGGGCCTTAACTATGGCTACACCTTC.

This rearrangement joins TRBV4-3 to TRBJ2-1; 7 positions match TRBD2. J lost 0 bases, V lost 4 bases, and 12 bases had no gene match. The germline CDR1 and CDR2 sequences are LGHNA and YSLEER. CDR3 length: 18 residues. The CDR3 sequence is CASSRETGGRSSYNEQFF. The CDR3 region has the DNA TGCGCCAGCAGCCGAGAGACTGGCGGGAGAAGCTCCTACAATGAGCAGTTCTTC.

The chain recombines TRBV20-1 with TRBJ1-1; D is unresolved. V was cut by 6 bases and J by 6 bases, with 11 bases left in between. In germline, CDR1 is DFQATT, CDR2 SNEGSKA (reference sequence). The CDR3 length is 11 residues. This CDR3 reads CSARLFAEAFF. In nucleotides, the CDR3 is TGCAGTGCGAGACTATTCGCTGAAGCTTTCTTT.

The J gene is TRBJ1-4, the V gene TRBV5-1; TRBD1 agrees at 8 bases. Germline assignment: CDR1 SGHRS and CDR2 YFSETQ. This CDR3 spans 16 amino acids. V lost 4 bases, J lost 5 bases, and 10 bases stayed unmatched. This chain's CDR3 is CASSLRGGTGNEKLFF. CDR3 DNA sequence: TGCGCCAGCAGCCTAAGAGGAGGGACAGGAAATGAAAAACTGTTTTTT.

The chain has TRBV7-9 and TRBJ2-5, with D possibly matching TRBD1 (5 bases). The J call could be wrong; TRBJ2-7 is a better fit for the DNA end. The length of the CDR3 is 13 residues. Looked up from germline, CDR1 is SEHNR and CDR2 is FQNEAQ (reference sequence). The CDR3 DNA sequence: TGTGCCAGCAGCTTAAAGGACACCGGCGAGCAGTACTTC. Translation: CASSLKDTGEQYF.

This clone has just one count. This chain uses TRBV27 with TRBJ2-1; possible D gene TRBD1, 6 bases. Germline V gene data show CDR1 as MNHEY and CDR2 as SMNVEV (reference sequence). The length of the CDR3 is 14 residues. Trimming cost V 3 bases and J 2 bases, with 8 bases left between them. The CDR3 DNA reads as TGTGCCAGCAGTTTGGACAGAACCTACAATGAGCAGTTCTTC. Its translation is CASSLDRTYNEQFF.

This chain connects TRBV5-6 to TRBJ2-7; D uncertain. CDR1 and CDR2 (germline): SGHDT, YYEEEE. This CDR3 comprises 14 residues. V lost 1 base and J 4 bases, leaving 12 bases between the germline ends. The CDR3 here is CASSLIGRSYEQYF. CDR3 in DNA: TGTGCCAGCAGCTTGATTGGACGGAGTTACGAGCAGTACTTC.

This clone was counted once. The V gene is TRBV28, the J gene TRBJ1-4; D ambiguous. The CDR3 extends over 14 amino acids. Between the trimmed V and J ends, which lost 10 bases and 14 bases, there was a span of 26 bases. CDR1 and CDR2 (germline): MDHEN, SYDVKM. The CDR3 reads CATLQGFNEKGLFF. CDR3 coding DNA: TGTGCCACCCTACAAGGATTTAATGAAAAGGGTCTGTTTTTT.

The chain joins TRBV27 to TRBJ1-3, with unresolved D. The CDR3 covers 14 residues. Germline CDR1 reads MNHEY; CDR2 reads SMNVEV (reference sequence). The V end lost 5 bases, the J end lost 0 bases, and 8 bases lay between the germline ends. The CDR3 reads CASSPGDSGNTIYF. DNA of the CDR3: TGTGCCAGCAGTCCTGGGGACTCTGGAAACACCATATATTTT.

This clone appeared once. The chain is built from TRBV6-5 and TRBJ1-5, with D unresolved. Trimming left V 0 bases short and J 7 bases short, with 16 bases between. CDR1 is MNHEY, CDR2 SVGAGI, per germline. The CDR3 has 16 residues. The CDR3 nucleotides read TGTGCCAGCAGTTACTCAAAATCGGCCTTCCCCCAGCCCCAGCATTTT. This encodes CASSYSKSAFPQPQHF.

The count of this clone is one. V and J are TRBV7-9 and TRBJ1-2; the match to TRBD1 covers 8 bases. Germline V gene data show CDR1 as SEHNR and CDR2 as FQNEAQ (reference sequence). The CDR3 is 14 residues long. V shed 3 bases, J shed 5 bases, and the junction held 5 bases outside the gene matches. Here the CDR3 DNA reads TGTGCCAGCAGCTTCACGACAGGGGTGTATGGCTACACCTTC. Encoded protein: CASSFTTGVYGYTF.

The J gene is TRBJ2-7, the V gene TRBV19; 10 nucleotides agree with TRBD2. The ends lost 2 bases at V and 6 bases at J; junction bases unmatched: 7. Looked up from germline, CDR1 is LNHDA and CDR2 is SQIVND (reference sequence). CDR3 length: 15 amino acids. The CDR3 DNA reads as TGTGCCAGTAGTATAAATCCTAGCGGGAGTACCGAGCAGTACTTC. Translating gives CASSINPSGSTEQYF.

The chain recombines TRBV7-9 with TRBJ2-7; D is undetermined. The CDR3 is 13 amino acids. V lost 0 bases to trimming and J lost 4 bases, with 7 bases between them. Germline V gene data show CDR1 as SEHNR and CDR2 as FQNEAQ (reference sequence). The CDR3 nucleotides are TGTGCCAGCAGCTTAGCGGGGTTTTACGAGCAGTACTTC. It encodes CASSLAGFYEQYF.

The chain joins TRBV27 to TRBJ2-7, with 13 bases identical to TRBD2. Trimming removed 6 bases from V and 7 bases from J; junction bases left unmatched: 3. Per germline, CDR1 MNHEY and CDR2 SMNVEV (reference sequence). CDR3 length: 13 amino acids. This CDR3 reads CASRPGLAGEQYF. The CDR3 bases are TGTGCCAGCAGACCGGGACTAGCGGGGGAGCAGTACTTC.

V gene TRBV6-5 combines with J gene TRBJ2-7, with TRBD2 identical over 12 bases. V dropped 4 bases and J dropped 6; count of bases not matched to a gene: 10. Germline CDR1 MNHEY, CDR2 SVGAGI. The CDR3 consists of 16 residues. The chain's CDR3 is CASSWYLAGGPREQYF. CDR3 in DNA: TGTGCCAGCAGTTGGTATCTAGCGGGGGGGCCACGCGAGCAGTACTTC.

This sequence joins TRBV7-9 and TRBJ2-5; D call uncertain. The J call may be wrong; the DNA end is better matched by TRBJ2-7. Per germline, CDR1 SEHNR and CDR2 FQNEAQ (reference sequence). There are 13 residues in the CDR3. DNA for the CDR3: TGTGCCAGCAGCTCCACAAACGCCTACGAGCAGTACTTC. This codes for CASSSTNAYEQYF.